This entry features one TCR beta chain sequence. The antigen is unknown. The entry originates in a study of cytomegalovirus exposure and HLA in healthy donors. It was with 60 Vbeta and 13 Jbeta primers that the PCR ran. Only in-frame clones appear in the TCRdb table, and some are missing; sequencing was by immunoSEQ multiplex PCR. The table has 150,000 to 180,000 clones, roughly 79% seen once. Points from the study as a whole: The classifier reportedly diagnosed cytomegalovirus status with high specificity and sensitivity. An Asian-associated ancestry cluster reportedly showed fewer N-insertions than the roughly 670-donor mean in a later analysis. The authors later linked a missense DCLRE1C variant to TCR beta V- and J-gene trimming.

Source material: PBMCs. The sequence derives from a man between 18 and 29 years old in good health and CMV-seronegative.

This chain's CDR3 is CANRPGTGTYGYTF. The CDR3 bases are TGTGCCAACAGACCCGGGACAGGGACCTATGGCTACACCTTC. The chain employs TRBV6-1 and TRBJ1-2; TRBD1 matches at 9 bases. The CDR3 covers 14 residues. The V segment lost 10 bases and the J segment 4 bases; nucleotides outside the gene matches: 10. CDR1 and CDR2 (germline): MNHNS, SASEGT.